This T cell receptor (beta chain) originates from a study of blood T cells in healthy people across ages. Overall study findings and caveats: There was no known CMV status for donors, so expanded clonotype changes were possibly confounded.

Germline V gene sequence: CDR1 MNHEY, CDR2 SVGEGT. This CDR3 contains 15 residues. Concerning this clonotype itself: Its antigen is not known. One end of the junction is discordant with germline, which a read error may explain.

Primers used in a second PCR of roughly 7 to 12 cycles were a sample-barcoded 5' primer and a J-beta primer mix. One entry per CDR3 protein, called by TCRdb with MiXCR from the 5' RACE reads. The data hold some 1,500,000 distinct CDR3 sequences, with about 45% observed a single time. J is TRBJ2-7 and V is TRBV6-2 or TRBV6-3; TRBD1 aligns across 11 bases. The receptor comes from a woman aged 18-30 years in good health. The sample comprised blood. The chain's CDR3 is CASSSWTGGSYKQYF. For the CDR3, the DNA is TGTGCCAGCAGTAGCTGGACAGGGGGCTCCTACAAGCAGTACTTC.